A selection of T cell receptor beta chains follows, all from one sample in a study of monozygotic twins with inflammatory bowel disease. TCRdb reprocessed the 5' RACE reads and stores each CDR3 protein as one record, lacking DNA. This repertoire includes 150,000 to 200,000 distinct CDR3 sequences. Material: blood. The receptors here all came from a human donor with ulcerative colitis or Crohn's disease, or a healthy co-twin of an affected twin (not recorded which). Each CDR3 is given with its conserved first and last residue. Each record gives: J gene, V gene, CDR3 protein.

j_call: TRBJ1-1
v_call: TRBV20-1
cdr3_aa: CSALNPQGVSTEAFF

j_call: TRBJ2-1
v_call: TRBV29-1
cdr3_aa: CSVSSGGEQFF

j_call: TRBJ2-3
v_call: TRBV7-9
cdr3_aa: CASLKGVRTDTQYF

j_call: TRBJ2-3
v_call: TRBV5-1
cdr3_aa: CASSLAGTGVPDTQYF

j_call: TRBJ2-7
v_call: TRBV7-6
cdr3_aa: CASSLVEVVGTRPGYEQYF

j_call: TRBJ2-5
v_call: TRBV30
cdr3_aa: CAWSVRSTGMETQYF

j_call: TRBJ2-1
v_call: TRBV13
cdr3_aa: CASSLIPVTYNEQFF

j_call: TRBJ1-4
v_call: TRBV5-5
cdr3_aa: CASSLTGTLKEKLFF

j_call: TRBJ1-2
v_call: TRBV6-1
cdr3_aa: CASGVGDVGYGYTF

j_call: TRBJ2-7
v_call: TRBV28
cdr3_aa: CASSGLSYEQYF

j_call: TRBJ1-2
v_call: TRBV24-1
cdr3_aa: CATSTGARGYTF

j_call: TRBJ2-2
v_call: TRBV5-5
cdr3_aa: CASSETPGDTGELFF

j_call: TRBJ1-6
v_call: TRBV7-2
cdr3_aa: CASSGRNVGSPLHF

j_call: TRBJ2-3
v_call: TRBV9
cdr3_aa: CASSSWDSTDTQYF

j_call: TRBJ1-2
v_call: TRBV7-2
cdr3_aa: CASSLVHRGSAFDGYTF

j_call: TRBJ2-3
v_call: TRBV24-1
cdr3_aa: CATSDYGLAADTQYF

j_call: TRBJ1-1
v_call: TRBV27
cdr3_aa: CASSFMGSGTEAFF

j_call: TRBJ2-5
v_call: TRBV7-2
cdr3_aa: CASSLSGLYQETQYF

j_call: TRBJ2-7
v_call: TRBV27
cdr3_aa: CASSRTRGHEQYF

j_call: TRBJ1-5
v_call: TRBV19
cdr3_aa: CASSAVNQPQHF

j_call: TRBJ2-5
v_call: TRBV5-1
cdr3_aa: CASSFTETQYF

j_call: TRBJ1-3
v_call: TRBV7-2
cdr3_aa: CASSLGGGGTDGNTIYF

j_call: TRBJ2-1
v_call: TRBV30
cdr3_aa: CAWSVGPYNEQFF

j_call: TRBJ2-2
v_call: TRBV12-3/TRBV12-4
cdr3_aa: CASRGLALSGELFF

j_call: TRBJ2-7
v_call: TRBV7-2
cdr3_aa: CASSSAGGSIYEQYF

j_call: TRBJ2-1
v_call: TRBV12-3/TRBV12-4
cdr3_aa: CASSLAGVEQFF

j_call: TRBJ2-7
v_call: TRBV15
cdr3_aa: CATSKGGLAGDYEQYF

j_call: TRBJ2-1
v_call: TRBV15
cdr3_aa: CATSRDDSAREQFF

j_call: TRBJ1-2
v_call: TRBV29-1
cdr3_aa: CSVLETGDYYYGYTF

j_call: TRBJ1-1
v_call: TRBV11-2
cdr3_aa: CASSLKGTTEAFF

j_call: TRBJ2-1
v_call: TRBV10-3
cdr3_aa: CAISGFYSYNEQFF

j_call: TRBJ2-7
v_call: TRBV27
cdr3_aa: CASSFRPVSSYEQYF

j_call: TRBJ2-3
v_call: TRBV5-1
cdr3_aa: CASSLGYYTPGLTDTQYF

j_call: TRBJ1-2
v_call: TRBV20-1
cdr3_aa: CSARGGGSNYGYTF

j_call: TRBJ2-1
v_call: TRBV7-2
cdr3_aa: CASSPRTGEEQFF

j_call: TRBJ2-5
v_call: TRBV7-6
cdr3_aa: CASRGEVRETQYF

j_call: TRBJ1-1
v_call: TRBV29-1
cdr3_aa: CSSRRPSGTEAFF

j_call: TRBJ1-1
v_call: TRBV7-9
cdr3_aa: CAGETQNTEAFF

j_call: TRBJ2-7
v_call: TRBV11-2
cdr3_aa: CASSLDVNYEQYF

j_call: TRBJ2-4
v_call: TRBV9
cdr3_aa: CASSARDKWPKNIQYF

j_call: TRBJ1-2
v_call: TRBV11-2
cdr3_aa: CASSPSRLLRYGYTF

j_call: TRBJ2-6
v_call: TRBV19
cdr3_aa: CASSISGTGANVLTF

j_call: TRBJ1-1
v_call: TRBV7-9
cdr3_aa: CASSTTGTTEAFF

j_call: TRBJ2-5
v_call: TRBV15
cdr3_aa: CATSGGTSVETQYF

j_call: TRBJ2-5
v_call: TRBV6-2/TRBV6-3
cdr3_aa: CASSSQGFAAGTQYF

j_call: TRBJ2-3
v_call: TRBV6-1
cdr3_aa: CASSVGESVVTDTQYF

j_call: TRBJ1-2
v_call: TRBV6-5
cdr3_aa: CAGSYSGMDAYGYTF

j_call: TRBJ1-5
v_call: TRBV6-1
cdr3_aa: CASTGNWGSQPQHF

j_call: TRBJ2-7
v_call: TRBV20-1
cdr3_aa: CSALGQFPPYEQYF

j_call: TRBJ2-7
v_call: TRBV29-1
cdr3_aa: CSALVGTGGYEQYF